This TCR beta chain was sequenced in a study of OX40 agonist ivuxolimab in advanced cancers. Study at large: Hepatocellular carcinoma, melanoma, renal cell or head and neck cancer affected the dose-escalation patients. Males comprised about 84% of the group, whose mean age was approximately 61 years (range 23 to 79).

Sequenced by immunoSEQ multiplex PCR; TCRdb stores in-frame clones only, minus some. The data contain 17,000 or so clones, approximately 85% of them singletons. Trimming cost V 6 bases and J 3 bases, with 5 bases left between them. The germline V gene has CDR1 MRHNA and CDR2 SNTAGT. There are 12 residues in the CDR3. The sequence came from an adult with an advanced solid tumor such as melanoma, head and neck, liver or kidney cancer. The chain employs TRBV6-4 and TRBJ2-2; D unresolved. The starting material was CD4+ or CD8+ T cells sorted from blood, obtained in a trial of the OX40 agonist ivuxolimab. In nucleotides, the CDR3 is TGTGCCAGCAGCATGGACACCGGGGAGCTGTTTTTT. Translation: CASSMDTGELFF.